Following are 14 T cell receptor beta chains from one sample sequenced in a study of control samples from healthy donors and cancer patients. Method: immunoSEQ multiplex PCR; TCRdb's copy keeps in-frame clones and lacks some. The table shows approximately 100,000 clones, with approximately 90% occurring only once. Sequenced sample: blood. The receptors derive from a woman aged 45-65 years in good health.

The chain is built from TRBV9 and TRBJ2-3, with a weak D call TRBD2 (6 bases). Germline V CDR1 and CDR2: SGDLS, YYNGEE. V was trimmed by 2 bases and J by 1 base, leaving 8 bases between them. This CDR3 region has 14 residues. The CDR3 spells CASSVSGGTDTQYF. The CDR3, as DNA: TGTGCCAGCAGCGTTAGCGGAGGCACAGATACGCAGTATTTT.

The sample holds a few counts of this clone. The chain has TRBV2 and TRBJ1-5, with D maybe TRBD1 (5 bases). Germline V gene data show CDR1 as SNHLY and CDR2 as FYNNEI. The CDR3 sequence is 14 residues long. V dropped 6 bases and J dropped 0 bases, with 9 bases sitting between them. The CDR3 sequence is CASRSGTSNQPQHF. Written as DNA, the CDR3 is TGTGCCAGCAGGTCGGGGACTAGCAATCAGCCCCAGCATTTT.

Here the CDR3 DNA reads TGTGCCAGTAGTATAGGACGGTCTGGTCGGCCCCGAAGTTACACGCAGTACGTC. Protein product: CASSIGRSGRPRSYTQYV. The chain couples TRBV19 to TRBJ2-7; unclear D gene. V gave up 1 base and J gave up 9 bases, with 28 bases separating them. Germline lookup yields CDR1 LNHDA and CDR2 SQIVND (reference sequence). The CDR3 has 18 amino acids.

V gene TRBV5-8 combines with J gene TRBJ1-5; no clear D. The CDR3 runs 15 residues. V was shortened by 5 bases and J by 0 bases, with 12 bases between the two germline ends. Germline loops: CDR1 SGHTS, CDR2 YDEGEE. As DNA, the CDR3 is TGTGCCAGCAGGCCAGAAGGGTATAGCAATCAGCCCCAGCATTTT. Amino acid sequence: CASRPEGYSNQPQHF.

CDR3 DNA sequence: TGTGCCAGCTCACGGGGAGGACAGGGCAATCAGCCCCAGCATTTT. Its translation is CASSRGGQGNQPQHF. This rearrangement joins TRBV18 to TRBJ1-5; 7 bases line up with TRBD1. CDR1 and CDR2 (germline): KGHSH, LQKENI. With 4 bases clipped from V and 2 bases from J, the junction kept 5 bases outside the gene matches. This CDR3 is 15 amino acids long. Full variable domain (rest looked up from reference TRBV18 and TRBJ1-5): NAGVMQNPRHLVRRRGQEARLRCSPMKGHSHVYWYRQLPEEGLKFMVYLQKENIIDESGMPKERFSAEFPKEGPSILRIQQVVRGDSAAYFCASSRGGQGNQPQHFGDGTRLSIL.

The V call is TRBV29-1, the J call TRBJ1-3; D unclear. Trimming took 4 bases from V and 3 from J, leaving 4 bases between them. The CDR3 runs to 11 residues. CDR1 is SQVTM and CDR2 is ANQGSEA in the germline V gene. The CDR3 sequence is CSVAGGNTIYF. The CDR3 region has the DNA TGCAGCGTTGCAGGTGGAAACACCATATATTTT.

This clone showed up just once. V is TRBV3-1 (or the pseudogene TRBV3-2) and J is TRBJ2-5; 7 bases are a match to TRBD1. Germline-derived CDR1 and CDR2 are LGHDT and YNNKEL (reference sequence). This CDR3 is 14 amino acids long. The V and J ends lost 2 bases and 3 bases, in that order; junction bases with no gene match: 3. CDR3 in amino acids: CASSQITGEETQYF. The CDR3 bases are TGTGCCAGCAGCCAAATCACAGGGGAAGAGACCCAGTACTTC.

This chain connects TRBV7-7 to TRBJ2-5; maybe TRBD1 (6 bases). CDR3 size: 14 residues. The V gene lost 4 bases and the J gene lost 1 base, with 10 bases spanning the gap. Germline assignment: CDR1 SSHAT and CDR2 FNYEAQ (reference sequence). Here the CDR3 reads CASSSTGPQETQYF. The CDR3 DNA follows: TGTGCCAGCAGCTCTACAGGGCCCCAAGAGACCCAGTACTTC.

This clone was seen just once. This chain connects TRBV6-5 to TRBJ2-1, with 8 positions matching TRBD1. V trimming: 7 bases; J trimming: 3 bases; junction bases outside the gene matches: 2. Looked up from germline, CDR1 is MNHEY and CDR2 is SVGAGI. The CDR3 has 13 amino acids. CDR3 protein: CASKDRGYNEQFF. Written as DNA, the CDR3 is TGTGCCAGCAAAGACAGGGGCTACAATGAGCAGTTCTTC.

Here the CDR3 DNA reads TGCGCCAGCAGCTTGGATGGGCAGCCCCAGCATTTT. This codes for CASSLDGQPQHF. The chain recombines TRBV5-1 with TRBJ1-5; D call uncertain. Between the trimmed V and J ends, which lost 0 bases and 7 bases, there was a span of 5 bases. This CDR3 has 12 residues. Germline V lookup: CDR1 SGHRS, CDR2 YFSETQ.

The gene calls are TRBV5-1 and TRBJ1-1; 7 positions match TRBD1. The germline V gene encodes CDR1 SGHRS and CDR2 YFSETQ. This CDR3 has 15 amino acids. Trimming took 0 bases from V and 4 from J; bases not matched to a gene: 6. The chain's CDR3 is CASSLGDSRTTEAFF. CDR3 bases: TGCGCCAGCAGCTTGGGGGACAGTAGAACCACTGAAGCTTTCTTT.

The chain links TRBV24-1 to TRBJ2-7; unclear D gene. Germline CDR1 and CDR2: KGHDR and SFDVKD. Trimming took off 4 bases at V and 3 bases at J, with 3 bases between the two ends. The CDR3 length is 11 residues. In DNA form, the CDR3 reads TGTGCCACCAGTGACGGCTACGAGCAGTACTTC. It codes for CATSDGYEQYF.

This chain connects TRBV4-3 to TRBJ2-2, with 12 bases identical to TRBD2. Germline values: CDR1 LGHNA, CDR2 YSLEER. With 2 bases clipped from V and 4 bases from J, the junction kept 8 bases outside the gene matches. This CDR3 comprises 18 residues. The CDR3 sequence: CASSQPSGRANVTGELFF. DNA for the CDR3: TGCGCCAGCAGCCAACCTAGCGGGAGGGCCAATGTCACCGGGGAGCTGTTTTTT.

The chain joins TRBV6-1 to TRBJ2-1; no reliable D call. Germline assignment: CDR1 MNHNS and CDR2 SASEGT. V gave up 0 bases and J gave up 2 bases, with 11 bases separating them. CDR3 length: 16 amino acids. CDR3 nucleotide sequence: TGTGCCAGCAGTGAAGCGCGGCGGCCTCCCTACAATGAGCAGTTCTTC. Its protein product is CASSEARRPPYNEQFF.